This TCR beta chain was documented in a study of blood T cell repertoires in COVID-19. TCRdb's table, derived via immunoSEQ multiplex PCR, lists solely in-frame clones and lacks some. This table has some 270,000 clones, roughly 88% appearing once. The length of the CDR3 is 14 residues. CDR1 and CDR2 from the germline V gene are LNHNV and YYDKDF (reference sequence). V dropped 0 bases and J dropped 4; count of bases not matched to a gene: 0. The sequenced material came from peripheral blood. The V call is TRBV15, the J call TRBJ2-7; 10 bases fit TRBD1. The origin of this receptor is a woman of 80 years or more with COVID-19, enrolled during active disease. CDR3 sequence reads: CATSREGQGYEQYF. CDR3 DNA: TGTGCCACCAGCAGAGAGGGACAGGGGTACGAGCAGTACTTC. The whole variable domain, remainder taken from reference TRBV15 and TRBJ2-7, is DAMVIQNPRYQVTQFGKPVTLSCSQTLNHNVMYWYQQKSSQAPKLLFHYYDKDFNNEADTPDNFQSRRPNTSFCFLDIRSPGLGDTAMYLCATSREGQGYEQYFGPGTRLTVT.